The clone carrying this T cell receptor beta chain showed up just a few times. The antigen is unknown. CDR1 is MNHGY and CDR2 is SVAAGI in the germline V gene. The CDR3 is 14 amino acids. V lost 3 bases to trimming and J lost 3 bases; unmatched junction nucleotides: 3. Amplified TCR beta CDR3 regions came from RNA transcripts. The HTBI primer set drove a first-round RT-PCR of the TCR CDR3. TCRdb re-called the multiplex PCR reads with MiXCR, one entry per CDR3 protein. The sample includes about 400,000 distinct CDR3 sequences, about 15% of them seen just once. The sample belongs to a study of T cells in Graves' hyperthyroidism and ophthalmopathy. Uncontrolled infections, other autoimmune diseases, pregnancy or lactation led to exclusion of patients. Notes on the study in general: Most thyroid clonotypes expanded above 0.001 appeared in blood too. In the analysis, a 13 V-J model separated ophthalmopathy from stable hyperthyroidism. Ophthalmopathy, as predicted by the model, came a median about seven months after the prediction.

Sequencing was carried out using blood. This TCR was sampled from a woman in her fifties or sixties with Graves' ophthalmopathy. V gene TRBV6-9 combines with J gene TRBJ1-1, with 8 bases identical to TRBD1. The CDR3 protein is CASSYRGQYTEAFF. CDR3 DNA sequence: TGTGCCAGCAGTTACAGGGGGCAGTACACTGAAGCTTTCTTT.